This T cell receptor (beta chain) stems from a study of control samples from healthy donors and cancer patients. V was trimmed by 2 bases and J by 9 bases, leaving 7 bases between them. This CDR3 has 11 residues. Here immunoSEQ multiplex PCR was the method, and the copy in TCRdb shows in-frame clones only, minus some. The data contain 150,000 or so clones, under 95% of them singletons. The chain joins TRBV12-3 or TRBV12-4 to TRBJ1-1; perhaps TRBD1 as D (5 bases). The sample taken for sequencing was blood. The TCR sequence derives from a man aged 18 to 35 in good health. The CDR3 DNA is TGTGCCAGCAGTTTATTGGGGCAAGCTTTCTTT. The encoded protein is CASSLLGQAFF.